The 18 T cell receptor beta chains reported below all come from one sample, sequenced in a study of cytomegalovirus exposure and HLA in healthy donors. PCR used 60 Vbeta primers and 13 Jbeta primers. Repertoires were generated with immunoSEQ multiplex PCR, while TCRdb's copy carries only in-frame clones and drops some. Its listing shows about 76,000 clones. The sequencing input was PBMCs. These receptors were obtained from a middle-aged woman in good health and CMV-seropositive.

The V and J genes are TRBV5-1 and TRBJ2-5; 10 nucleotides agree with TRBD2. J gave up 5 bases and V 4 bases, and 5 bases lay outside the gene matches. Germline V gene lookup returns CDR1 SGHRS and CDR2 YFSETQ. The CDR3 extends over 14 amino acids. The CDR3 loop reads CASSVGLAVETQYF. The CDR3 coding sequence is TGCGCCAGCAGCGTCGGACTAGCGGTGGAGACCCAGTACTTC.

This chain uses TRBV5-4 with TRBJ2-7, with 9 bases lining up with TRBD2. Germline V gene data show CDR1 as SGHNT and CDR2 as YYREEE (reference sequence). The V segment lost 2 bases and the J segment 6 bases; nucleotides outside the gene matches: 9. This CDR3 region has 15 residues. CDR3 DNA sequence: TGTGCCAGCAGCTTAAGAGGAGCGGGAGGCTTCGAGCAGTACTTC. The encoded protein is CASSLRGAGGFEQYF.

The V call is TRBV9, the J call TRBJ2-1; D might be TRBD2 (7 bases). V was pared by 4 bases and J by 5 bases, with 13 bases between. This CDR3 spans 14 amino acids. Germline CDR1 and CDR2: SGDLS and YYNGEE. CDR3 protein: CASSTGGQHNEQFF. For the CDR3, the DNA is TGTGCCAGCAGCACCGGGGGGCAACACAATGAGCAGTTCTTC.

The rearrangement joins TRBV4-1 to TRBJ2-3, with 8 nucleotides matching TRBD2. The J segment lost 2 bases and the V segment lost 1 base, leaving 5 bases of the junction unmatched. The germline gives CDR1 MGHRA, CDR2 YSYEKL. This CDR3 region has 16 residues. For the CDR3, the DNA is TGCGCCAGCAGCCAAGGGGGCGGGAGGTTCACAGATACGCAGTATTTT. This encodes CASSQGGGRFTDTQYF.

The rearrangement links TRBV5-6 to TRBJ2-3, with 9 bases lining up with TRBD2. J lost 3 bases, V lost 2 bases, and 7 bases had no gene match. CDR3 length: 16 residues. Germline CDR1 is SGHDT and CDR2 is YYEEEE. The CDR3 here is CASSFGASGETDTQYF. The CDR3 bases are TGTGCCAGCAGCTTCGGGGCTAGCGGGGAAACAGATACGCAGTATTTT.

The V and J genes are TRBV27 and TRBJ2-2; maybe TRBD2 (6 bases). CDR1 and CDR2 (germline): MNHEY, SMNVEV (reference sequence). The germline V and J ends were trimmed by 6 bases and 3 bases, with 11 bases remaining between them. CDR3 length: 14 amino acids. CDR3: CASRLKRDTGELFF. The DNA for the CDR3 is TGTGCCAGCAGGCTGAAGCGGGACACCGGGGAGCTGTTTTTT.

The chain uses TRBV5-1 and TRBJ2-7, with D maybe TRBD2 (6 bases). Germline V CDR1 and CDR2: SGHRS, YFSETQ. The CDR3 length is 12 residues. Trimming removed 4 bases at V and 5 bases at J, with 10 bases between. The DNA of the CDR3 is TGCGCCAGCAGCCTAACGGGGGACGAGCAGTACTTC. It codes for CASSLTGDEQYF.

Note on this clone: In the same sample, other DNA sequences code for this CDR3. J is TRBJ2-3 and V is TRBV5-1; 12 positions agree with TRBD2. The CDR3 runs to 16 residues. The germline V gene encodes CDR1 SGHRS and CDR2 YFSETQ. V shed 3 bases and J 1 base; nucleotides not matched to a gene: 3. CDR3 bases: TGCGCCAGCAGCTCCAGACTAGCGGGGGGCACAGATACGCAGTATTTT. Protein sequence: CASSSRLAGGTDTQYF.

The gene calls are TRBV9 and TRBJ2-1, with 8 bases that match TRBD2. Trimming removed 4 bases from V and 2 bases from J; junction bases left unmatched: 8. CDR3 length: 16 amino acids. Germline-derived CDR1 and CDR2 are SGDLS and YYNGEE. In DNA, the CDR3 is TGTGCCAGCAGCACACATCCCGGGGGGGCCTACAATGAGCAGTTCTTC. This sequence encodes CASSTHPGGAYNEQFF.

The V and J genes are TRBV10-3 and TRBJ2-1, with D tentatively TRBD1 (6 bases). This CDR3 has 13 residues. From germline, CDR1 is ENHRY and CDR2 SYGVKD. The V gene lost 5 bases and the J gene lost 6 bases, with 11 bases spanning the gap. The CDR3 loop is CAISWDKANEQFF. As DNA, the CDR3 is TGTGCCATCAGTTGGGACAAAGCCAATGAGCAGTTCTTC.

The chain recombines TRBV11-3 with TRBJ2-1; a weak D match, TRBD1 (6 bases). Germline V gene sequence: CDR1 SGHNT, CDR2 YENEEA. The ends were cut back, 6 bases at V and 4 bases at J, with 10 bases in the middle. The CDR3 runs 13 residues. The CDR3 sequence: CASSWTAYNEQFF. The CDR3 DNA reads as TGTGCCAGCAGTTGGACAGCTTACAATGAGCAGTTCTTC.

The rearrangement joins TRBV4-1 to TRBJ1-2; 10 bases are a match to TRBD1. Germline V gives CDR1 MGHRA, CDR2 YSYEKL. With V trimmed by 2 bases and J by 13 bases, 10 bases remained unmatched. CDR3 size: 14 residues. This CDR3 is CASSQLRQGASPTF. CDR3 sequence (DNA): TGCGCCAGCAGCCAACTACGACAGGGGGCCAGTCCCACCTTC.

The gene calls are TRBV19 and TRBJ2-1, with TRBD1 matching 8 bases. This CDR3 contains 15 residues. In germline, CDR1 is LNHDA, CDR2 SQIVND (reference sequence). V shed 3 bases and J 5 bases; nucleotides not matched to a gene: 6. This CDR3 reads CASSIMGTGDNEQFF. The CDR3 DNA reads TGTGCCAGTAGTATTATGGGGACAGGCGACAATGAGCAGTTCTTC. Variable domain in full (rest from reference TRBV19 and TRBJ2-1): DGGITQSPKYLFRKEGQNVTLSCEQNLNHDAMYWYRQDPGQGLRLIYYSQIVNDFQKGDIAEGYSVSREKKESFPLTVTSAQKNPTAFYLCASSIMGTGDNEQFFGPGTRLTVL.

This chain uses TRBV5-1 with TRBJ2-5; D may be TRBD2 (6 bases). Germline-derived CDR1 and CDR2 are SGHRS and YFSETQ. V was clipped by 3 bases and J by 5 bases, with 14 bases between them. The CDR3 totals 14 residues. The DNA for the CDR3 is TGCGCCAGCAGCTCGGGGACTGGCTCCGAGACCCAGTACTTC. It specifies CASSSGTGSETQYF.

The DNA of the CDR3 is TGTGCCAGCAGCTTATCCGAAGGACAGTATAACTATGGCTACACCTTC. This sequence encodes CASSLSEGQYNYGYTF. The V call is TRBV7-9, the J call TRBJ1-2; TRBD1 is a possible D gene (6 bases). The ends were cut back, 2 bases at V and 1 base at J, with 14 bases in the middle. The germline V gene encodes CDR1 SEHNR and CDR2 FQNEAQ (reference sequence). The CDR3 spans 16 residues.

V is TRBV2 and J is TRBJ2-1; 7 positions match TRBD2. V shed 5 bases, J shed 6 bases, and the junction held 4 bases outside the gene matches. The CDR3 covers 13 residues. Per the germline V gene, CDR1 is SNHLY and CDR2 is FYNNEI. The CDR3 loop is CASSREVLNEQFF. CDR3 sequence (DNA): TGTGCCAGCAGTCGGGAGGTACTCAATGAGCAGTTCTTC.

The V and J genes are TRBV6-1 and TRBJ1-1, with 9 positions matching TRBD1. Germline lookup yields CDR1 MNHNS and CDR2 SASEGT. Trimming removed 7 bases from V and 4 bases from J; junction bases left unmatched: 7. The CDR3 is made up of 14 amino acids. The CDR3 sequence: CASTGTGIGTEAFF. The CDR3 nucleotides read TGTGCCAGCACTGGGACAGGGATAGGCACTGAAGCTTTCTTT.

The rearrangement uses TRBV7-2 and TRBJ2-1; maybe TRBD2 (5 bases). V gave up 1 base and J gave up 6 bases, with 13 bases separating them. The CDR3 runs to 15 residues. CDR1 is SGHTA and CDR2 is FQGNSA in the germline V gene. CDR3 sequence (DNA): TGTGCCAGCAGCTTAGTGTTTGGGCGGGTCAATGAGCAGTTCTTC. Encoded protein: CASSLVFGRVNEQFF.